This T cell receptor beta chain stems from a study of blood T cell repertoires in COVID-19. Overall study: The origin of the acute and convalescent COVID-19 samples was the United States, Italy and Spain. T cells, B-cell-depleted T cells, or PBMCs supplied cDNA or gDNA.

Authors' data handling: Amplification of reference gene primers provided the estimated nucleated cell counts. The repertoire was sequenced with immunoSEQ multiplex PCR; TCRdb's copy has only in-frame clones and lacks some. V and J calls and clone size are copied from that table; D and trimming were computed from the DNA. The table has about 99,000 clones, 79% seen once. Germline V gene lookup returns CDR1 KGHDR and CDR2 SFDVKD. J lost 0 bases, V lost 7 bases, and 20 bases had no gene match. The CDR3 sequence is 20 residues long. The specimen was peripheral blood. The sequence was obtained from an elderly woman with active or convalescent COVID-19. The chain recombines TRBV24-1 with TRBJ1-3; 7 bases fit TRBD1. The CDR3 DNA reads as TGTGCCACCAGGTTGGAACAGACAGGGTTGGGTCGGGACTCTGGAAACACCATATATTTT. Amino acid sequence: CATRLEQTGLGRDSGNTIYF.